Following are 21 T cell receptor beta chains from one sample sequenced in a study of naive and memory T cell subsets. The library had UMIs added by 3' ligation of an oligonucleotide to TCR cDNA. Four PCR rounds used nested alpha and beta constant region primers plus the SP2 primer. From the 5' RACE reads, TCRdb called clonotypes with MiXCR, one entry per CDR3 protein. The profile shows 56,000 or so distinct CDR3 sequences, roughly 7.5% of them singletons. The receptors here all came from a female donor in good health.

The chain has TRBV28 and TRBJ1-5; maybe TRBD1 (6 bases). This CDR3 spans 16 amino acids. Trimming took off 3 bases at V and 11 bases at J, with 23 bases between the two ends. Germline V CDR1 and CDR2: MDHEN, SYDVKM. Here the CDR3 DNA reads TGTGCCAGCAGTTTCCGACAGGCGTTGGCGGGAGAGGCCCAGCATTTT. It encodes CASSFRQALAGEAQHF. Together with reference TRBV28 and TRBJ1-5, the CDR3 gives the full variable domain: DVKVTQSSRYLVKRTGEKVFLECVQDMDHENMFWYRQDPGLGLRLIYFSYDVKMKEKGDIPEGYSVSREKKERFSLILESASTNQTSMYLCASSFRQALAGEAQHFGDGTRLSIL.

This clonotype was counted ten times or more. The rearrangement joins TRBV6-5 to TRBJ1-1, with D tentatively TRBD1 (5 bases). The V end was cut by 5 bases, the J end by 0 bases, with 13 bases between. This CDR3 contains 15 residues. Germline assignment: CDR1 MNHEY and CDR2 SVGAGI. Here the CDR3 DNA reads TGTGCCAGCAGTGCCAGGGTGTTCATGAACACTGAAGCTTTCTTT. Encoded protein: CASSARVFMNTEAFF.

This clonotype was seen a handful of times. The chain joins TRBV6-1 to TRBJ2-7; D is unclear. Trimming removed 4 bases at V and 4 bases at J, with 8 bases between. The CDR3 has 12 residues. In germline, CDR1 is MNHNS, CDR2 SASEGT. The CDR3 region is CASSVVGYEQYF. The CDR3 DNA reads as TGTGCCAGCAGTGTGGTTGGGTACGAGCAGTACTTC.

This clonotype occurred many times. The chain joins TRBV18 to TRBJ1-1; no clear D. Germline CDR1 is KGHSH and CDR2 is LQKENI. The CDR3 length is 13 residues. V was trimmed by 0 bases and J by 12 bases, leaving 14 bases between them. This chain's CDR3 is CASSPPLGYRTFF. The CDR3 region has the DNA TGTGCCAGCTCACCACCTTTGGGGTATAGGACTTTCTTT.

The CDR3, as DNA: TGTGCCAGCAGCGCAGATTATACCCGGAGTGGGTTCTTC. Protein: CASSADYTRSGFF. This rearrangement joins TRBV7-2 to TRBJ2-1; D is uncertain. Per germline, CDR1 SGHTA and CDR2 FQGNSA. V was clipped by 5 bases and J by 15 bases, with 20 bases between them. CDR3 length: 13 amino acids.

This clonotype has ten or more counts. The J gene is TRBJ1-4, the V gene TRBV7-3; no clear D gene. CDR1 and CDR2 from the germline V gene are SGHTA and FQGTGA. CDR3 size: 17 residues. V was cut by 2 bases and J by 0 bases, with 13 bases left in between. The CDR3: CASSLSLYPATNEKLFF. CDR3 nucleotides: TGTGCCAGCAGCTTATCTCTCTACCCTGCAACTAATGAAAAACTGTTTTTT. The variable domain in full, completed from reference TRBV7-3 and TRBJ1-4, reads GAGVSQTPSNKVTEKGKYVELRCDPISGHTALYWYRQSLGQGPEFLIYFQGTGAADDSGLPNDRFFAVRPEGSVSTLKIQRTERGDSAVYLCASSLSLYPATNEKLFFGSGTQLSVL.

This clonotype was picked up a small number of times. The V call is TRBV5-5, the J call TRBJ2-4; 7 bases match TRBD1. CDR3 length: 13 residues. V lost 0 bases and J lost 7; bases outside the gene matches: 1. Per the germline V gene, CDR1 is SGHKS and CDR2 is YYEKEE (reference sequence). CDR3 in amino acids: CASSLATGNIQYF. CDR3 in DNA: TGTGCCAGCAGCTTGGCGACAGGGAACATTCAGTACTTC.

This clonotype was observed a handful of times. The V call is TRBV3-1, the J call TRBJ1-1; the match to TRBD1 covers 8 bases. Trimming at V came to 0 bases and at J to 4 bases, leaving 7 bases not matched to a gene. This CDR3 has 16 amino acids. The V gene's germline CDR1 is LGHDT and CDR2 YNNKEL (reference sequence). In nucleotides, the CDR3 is TGTGCCAGCAGCCAAGATTTTAGGACAGGGCGCACTGAAGCTTTCTTT. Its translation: CASSQDFRTGRTEAFF.

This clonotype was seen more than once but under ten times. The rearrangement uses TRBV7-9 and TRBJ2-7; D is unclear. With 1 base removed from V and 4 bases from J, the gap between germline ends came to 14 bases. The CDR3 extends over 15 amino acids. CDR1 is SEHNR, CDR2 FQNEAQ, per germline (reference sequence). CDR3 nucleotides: TGTGCCAGCAGCTTAGAAGGGAATATCTTATACGAGCAGTACTTC. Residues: CASSLEGNILYEQYF.

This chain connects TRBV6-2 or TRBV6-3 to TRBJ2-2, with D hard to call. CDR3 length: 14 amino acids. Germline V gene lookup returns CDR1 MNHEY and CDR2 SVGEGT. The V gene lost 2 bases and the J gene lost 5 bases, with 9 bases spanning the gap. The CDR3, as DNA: TGTGCCAGCAGTTACCTGTACACGACCGGGGAGCTGTTTTTT. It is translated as CASSYLYTTGELFF.

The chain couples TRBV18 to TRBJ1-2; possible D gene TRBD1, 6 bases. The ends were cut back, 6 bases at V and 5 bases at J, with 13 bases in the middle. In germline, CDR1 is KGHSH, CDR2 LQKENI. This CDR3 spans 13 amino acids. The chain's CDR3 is CASSRQAEYGYTF. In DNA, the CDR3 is TGTGCCAGCTCCCGACAGGCCGAATATGGCTACACCTTC.

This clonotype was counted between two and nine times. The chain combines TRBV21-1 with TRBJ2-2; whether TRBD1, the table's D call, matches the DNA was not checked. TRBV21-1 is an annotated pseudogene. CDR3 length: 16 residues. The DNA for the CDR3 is TGTGCCAGCAGCATTGGGGCAGCACTAAACACCGGGGAGCTGTTTTTT. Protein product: CASSIGAALNTGELFF.

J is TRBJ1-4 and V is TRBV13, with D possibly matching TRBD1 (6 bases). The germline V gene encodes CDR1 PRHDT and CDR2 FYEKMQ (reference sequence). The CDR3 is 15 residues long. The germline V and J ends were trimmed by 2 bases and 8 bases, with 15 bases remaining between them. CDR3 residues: CASSLRLSGDEKLFF. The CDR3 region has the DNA TGTGCCAGCAGCTTAAGGTTATCAGGGGACGAAAAACTGTTTTTT. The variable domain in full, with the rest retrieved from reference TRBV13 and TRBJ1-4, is AAGVIQSPRHLIKEKRETATLKCYPIPRHDTVYWYQQGPGQDPQFLISFYEKMQSDKGSIPDRFSAQQFSDYHSELNMSSLELGDSALYFCASSLRLSGDEKLFFGSGTQLSVL.

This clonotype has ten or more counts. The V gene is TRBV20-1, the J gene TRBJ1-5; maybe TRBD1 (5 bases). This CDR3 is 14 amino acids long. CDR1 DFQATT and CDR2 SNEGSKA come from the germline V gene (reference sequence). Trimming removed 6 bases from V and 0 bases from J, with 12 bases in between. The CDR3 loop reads CSASRGHSNQPQHF. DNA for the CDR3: TGCAGTGCCTCCCGGGGCCATAGCAATCAGCCCCAGCATTTT.

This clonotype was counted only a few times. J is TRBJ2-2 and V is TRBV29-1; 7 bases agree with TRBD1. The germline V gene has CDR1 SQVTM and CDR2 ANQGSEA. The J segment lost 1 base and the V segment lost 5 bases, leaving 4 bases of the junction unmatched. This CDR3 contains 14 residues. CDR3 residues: CSVTRDRNTGELFF. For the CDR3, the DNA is TGCAGCGTTACCCGGGACAGGAACACCGGGGAGCTGTTTTTT.

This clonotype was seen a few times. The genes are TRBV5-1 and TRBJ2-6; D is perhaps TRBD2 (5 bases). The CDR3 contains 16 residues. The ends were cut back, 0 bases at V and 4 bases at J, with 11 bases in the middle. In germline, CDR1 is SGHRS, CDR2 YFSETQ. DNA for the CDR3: TGCGCCAGCAGCTTGGCCCAGACGGGGGGGGCCAACGTCCTGACTTTC. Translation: CASSLAQTGGANVLTF.

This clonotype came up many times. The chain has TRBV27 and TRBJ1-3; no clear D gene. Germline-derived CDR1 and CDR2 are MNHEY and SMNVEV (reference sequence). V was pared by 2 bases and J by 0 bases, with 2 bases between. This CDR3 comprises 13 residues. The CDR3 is CASSLNSGNTIYF. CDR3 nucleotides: TGTGCCAGCAGTTTAAACTCTGGAAACACCATATATTTT.

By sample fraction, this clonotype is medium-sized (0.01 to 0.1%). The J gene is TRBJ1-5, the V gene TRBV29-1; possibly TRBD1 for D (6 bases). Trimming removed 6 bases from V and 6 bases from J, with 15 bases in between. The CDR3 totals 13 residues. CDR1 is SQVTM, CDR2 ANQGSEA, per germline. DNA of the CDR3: TGCAGCGTGCTTTACAGGGAAGGTCAGCCCCAGCATTTT. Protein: CSVLYREGQPQHF.

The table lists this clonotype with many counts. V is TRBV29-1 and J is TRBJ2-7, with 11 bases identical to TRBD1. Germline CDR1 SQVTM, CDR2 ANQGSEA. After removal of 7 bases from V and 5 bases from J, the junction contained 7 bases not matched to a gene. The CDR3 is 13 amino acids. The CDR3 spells CSALDRGLHEQYF. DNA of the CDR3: TGCAGCGCCCTGGACAGGGGGCTGCACGAGCAGTACTTC.

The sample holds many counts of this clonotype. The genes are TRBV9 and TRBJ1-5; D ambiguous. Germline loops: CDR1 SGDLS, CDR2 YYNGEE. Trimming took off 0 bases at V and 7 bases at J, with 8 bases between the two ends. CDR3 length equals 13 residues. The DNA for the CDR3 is TGTGCCAGCAGCGTAGGAGGTGTACAGCCCCAGCATTTT. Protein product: CASSVGGVQPQHF.

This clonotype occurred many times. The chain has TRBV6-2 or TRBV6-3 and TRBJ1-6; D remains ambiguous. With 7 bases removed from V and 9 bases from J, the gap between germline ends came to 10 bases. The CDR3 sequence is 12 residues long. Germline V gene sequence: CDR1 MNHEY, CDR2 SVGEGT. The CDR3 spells CASKAGSSPLHF. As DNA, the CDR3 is TGTGCCAGCAAAGCGGGATCTTCACCCCTCCACTTT.